The following is a TCR beta chain sequence with its context. Its target is not known. The germline V and J ends were trimmed by 5 bases and 8 bases, with 13 bases remaining between them. This CDR3 comprises 14 residues. Germline values: CDR1 SGHVS, CDR2 FNYEAQ. In donors with ophthalmopathy, activity was moderate-to-severe, with CAS ≥3, NOSPECS ≥4 and duration under 3 months. PBMCs were obtained from roughly 10 ml of fresh peripheral blood. Amplification from RNA transcripts yielded the TCR beta CDR3 regions. A first-round RT-PCR used HTBI primers, followed by a second-round multiplex PCR. A single record per CDR3 protein comes from TCRdb applying MiXCR to the multiplex PCR reads. The sample yields nearly 400,000 distinct CDR3 sequences, about 18% seen once. This record belongs to a study of Graves' ophthalmopathy and Graves' hyperthyroidism. The study, taken as a whole, reports: Most thyroid clonotypes expanded beyond 0.001 frequency were also found in blood. Stable hyperthyroidism and ophthalmopathy were told apart by a 13-signature model, which achieved 85% to 90% sensitivity and approximately 81% specificity.

The sample was peripheral blood. The chain has TRBV7-6 and TRBJ1-6; D gene uncertain. The sequence derives from a woman aged 18-30 years with Graves' ophthalmopathy. This CDR3 reads CASSPFMLDSPLHF. CDR3 sequence (DNA): TGTGCCAGCAGCCCATTTATGTTGGATTCACCCCTCCACTTT.